These 3 T cell receptor beta chains came from one sample sequenced in a study of identical twins. TCRdb independently ran MiXCR on the 5' RACE reads; one entry per CDR3 protein. The table records approximately 230,000 distinct CDR3 sequences, more than 13% of them present only once. The specimen sequenced was memory (CD45RO+) T cells sorted from blood. The receptors here all came from a woman between 18 and 29 years old in good health.

The table lists this clonotype with a few counts. The V and J genes are TRBV9 and TRBJ2-1; the match to TRBD2 covers 8 bases. CDR3 size: 15 residues. J gave up 3 bases and V 4 bases, and 6 bases lay outside the gene matches. Per the germline V gene, CDR1 is SGDLS and CDR2 is YYNGEE. The CDR3 sequence is CASSPIAGYYNEQFF. The CDR3 DNA sequence: TGTGCCAGCAGCCCAATAGCGGGGTACTACAATGAGCAGTTCTTC.

This clonotype was detected a few times. The V gene is TRBV12-3 or TRBV12-4, the J gene TRBJ1-1; no reliable D call. V was pared by 5 bases and J by 8 bases, with 12 bases between. The CDR3 contains 12 residues. CDR3 sequence: CASSPRGLEAFF. The CDR3 DNA reads as TGTGCCAGCAGTCCTCGAGGATTAGAAGCTTTCTTT.

The V call is TRBV24-1, the J call TRBJ2-1; no clear D gene. The V end lost 1 base, the J end lost 8 bases, and 5 bases lay between the germline ends. There are 12 residues in the CDR3. Germline loops: CDR1 KGHDR, CDR2 SFDVKD. CDR3 nucleotides: TGTGCCACCAGTGATTTCACCGATGAGCAGTTCTTC. As protein: CATSDFTDEQFF.